Detailed here is one T cell receptor (beta chain). V was trimmed by 2 bases and J by 3 bases, leaving 14 bases between them. The CDR3 has 14 amino acids. Per germline, CDR1 DFQATT and CDR2 SNEGSKA (reference sequence). The data belong to a study of blood T cells in healthy people across ages. A sample-barcoded 5' primer and a J-beta primer mix were used in a second PCR of about 7 to 12 cycles. TCRdb reprocessed the 5' RACE reads with MiXCR, giving one entry per CDR3 protein. Of roughly 2 million distinct CDR3 sequences detected, around half appear once; the ten largest clones hold over 2%. In each sample, at least 7 million PBMCs were isolated.

Sequenced input: blood. This receptor was taken from a woman aged 35 to 49 in good health. This chain connects TRBV20-1 to TRBJ2-7; D perhaps matches TRBD1 (5 bases). The CDR3 sequence is CSARNQGAGYEQYF. The DNA of the CDR3 is TGCAGTGCTAGAAATCAGGGCGCCGGCTACGAGCAGTACTTC.